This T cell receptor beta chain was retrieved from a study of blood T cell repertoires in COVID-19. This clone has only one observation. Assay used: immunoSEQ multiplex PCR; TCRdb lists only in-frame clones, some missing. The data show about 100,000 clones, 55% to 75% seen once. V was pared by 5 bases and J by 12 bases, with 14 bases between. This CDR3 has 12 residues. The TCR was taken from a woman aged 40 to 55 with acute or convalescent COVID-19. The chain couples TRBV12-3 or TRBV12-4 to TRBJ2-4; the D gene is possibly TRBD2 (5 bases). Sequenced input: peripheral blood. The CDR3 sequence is CASSRRTESQYF. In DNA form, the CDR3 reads TGTGCCAGCAGTAGAAGGACTGAGTCTCAGTACTTC.